This T cell receptor (beta chain) was sequenced during a study of T cell responses to AZD1222 COVID-19 vaccine. Study results and limitations: Donors in the cohort were predominantly white British and more often female, and clonal diversity was possibly underestimated. Rises in breadth and depth of Spike-specific TCRs came after two AZD1222 doses.

The CDR3 loop spans 14 amino acids. Germline values: CDR1 MDHEN, CDR2 SYDVKM. V trimming: 7 bases; J trimming: 3 bases; junction bases outside the gene matches: 6. Details on this clone: The antigen is undetermined.

Recipients boosted at about 4 weeks or about 12 weeks are pooled. The protocol was immunoSEQ multiplex PCR, while the TCRdb copy is restricted to in-frame clones and leaves out a portion. In the table there are about 140,000 clones, around 89% of which are singletons. The chain combines TRBV28 with TRBJ1-2, with TRBD1 matching over 9 bases. The TCR sequence derives from an adult who received the AZD1222 COVID-19 vaccine. The specimen was peripheral blood, collected 28 days after the second AZD1222 dose. CDR3 nucleotides: TGTGCCAGCATCACGGGACAGGGAGACTATGGCTACACCTTC. Protein sequence: CASITGQGDYGYTF.